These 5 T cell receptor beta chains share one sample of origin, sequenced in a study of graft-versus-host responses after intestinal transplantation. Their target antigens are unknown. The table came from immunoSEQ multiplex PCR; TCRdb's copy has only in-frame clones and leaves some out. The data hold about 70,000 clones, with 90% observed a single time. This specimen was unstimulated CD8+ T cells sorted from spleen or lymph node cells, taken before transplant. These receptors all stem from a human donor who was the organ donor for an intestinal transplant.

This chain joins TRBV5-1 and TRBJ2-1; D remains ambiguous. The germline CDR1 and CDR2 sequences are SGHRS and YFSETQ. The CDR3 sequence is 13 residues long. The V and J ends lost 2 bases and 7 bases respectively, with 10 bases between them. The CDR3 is CASSLRTDNEQFF. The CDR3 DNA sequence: TGCGCCAGCAGCTTAAGAACAGATAATGAGCAGTTCTTC.

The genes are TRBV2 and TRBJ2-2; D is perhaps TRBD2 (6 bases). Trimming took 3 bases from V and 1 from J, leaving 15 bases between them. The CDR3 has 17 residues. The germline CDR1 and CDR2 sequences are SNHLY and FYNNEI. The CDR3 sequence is CASSDAVEGVNTGELFF. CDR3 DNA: TGTGCCAGCAGTGACGCGGTGGAGGGAGTGAACACCGGGGAGCTGTTTTTT.

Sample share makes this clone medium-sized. CDR3 amino acids: CASRLWPRNTGELFF. DNA for the CDR3: TGTGCCAGCCGTTTGTGGCCTCGGAACACCGGGGAGCTGTTTTTT. The gene calls are TRBV6-7 and TRBJ2-2; D uncertain. TRBV6-7 carries the ORF label, with uncertain function. The V end was cut by 8 bases, the J end by 1 base, with 14 bases between. This CDR3 is 15 amino acids long.

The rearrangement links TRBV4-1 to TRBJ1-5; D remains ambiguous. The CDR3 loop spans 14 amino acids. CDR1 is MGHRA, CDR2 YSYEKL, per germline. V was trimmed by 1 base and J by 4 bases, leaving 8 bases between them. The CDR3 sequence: CASSQALGNQPQHF. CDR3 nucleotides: TGCGCCAGCAGCCAAGCCCTCGGGAATCAGCCCCAGCATTTT.

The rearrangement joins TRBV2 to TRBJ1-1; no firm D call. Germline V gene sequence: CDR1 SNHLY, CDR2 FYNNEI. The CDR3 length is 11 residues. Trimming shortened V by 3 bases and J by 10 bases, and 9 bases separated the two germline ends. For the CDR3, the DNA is TGTGCCAGCAGTGACCGACCGGGAGCTTTCTTT. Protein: CASSDRPGAFF.